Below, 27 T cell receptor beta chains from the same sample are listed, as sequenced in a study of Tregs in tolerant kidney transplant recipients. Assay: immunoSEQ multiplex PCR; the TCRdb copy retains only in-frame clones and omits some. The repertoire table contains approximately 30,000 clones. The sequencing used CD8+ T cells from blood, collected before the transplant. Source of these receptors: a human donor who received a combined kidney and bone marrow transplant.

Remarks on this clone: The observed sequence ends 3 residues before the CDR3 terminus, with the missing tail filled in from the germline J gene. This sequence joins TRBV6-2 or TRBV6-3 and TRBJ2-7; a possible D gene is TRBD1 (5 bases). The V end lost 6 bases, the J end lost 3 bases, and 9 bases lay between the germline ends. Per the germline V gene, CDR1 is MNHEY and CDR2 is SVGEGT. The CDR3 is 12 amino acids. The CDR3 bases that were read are TGTGCCAGCAGCGTCGACAGCTACGAG. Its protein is CASSVDSYE. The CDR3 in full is CASSVDSYEQYF.

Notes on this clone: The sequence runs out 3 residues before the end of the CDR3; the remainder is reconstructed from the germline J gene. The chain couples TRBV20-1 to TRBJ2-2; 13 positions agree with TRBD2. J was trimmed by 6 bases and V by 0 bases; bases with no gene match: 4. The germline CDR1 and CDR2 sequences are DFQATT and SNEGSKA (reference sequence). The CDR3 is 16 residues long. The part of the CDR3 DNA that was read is TGCAGTGCTAGAGAAACTAGCGGGAGGGCCCCCGGGGAG. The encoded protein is CSARETSGRAPGE. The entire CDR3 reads CSARETSGRAPGELFF.

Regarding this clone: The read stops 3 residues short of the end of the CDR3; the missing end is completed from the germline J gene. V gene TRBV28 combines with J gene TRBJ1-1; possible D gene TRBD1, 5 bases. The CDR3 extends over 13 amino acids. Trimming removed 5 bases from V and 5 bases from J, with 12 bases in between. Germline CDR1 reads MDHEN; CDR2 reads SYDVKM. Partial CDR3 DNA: TGTGCCAGCAGTCCAGGGAAATGGACTGAA. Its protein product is CASSPGKWTE. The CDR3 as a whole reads CASSPGKWTEAFF.

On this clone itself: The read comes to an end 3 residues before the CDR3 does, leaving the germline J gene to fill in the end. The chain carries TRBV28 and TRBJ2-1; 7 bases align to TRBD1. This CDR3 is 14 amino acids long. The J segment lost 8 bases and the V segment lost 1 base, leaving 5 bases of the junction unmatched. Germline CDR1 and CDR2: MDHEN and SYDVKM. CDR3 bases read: TGTGCCAGCAGTTTATACAGGGGAGCGGATGAG. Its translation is CASSLYRGADE. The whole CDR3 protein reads CASSLYRGADEQFF.

CDR3: CASSLYPQGANTGELFF. The part of the CDR3 DNA that was read is TGTGCCAGCAGCTTATATCCACAGGGGGCGAACACCGGGGAG. The chain links TRBV7-3 to TRBJ2-2, with TRBD1 matching over 8 bases. The missing CDR3 end, 3 residues past where the read stops, is filled in from the germline J gene. Germline V gene lookup returns CDR1 SGHTA and CDR2 FQGTGA. V lost 2 bases to trimming and J lost 0 bases; unmatched junction nucleotides: 5. The CDR3 has 17 amino acids. Based on the CDR3 plus reference TRBV7-3 and TRBJ2-2, the full variable domain is GAGVSQTPSNKVTEKGKYVELRCDPISGHTALYWYRQSLGQGPEFLIYFQGTGAADDSGLPNDRFFAVRPEGSVSTLKIQRTERGDSAVYLCASSLYPQGANTGELFFGEGSRLTVL.

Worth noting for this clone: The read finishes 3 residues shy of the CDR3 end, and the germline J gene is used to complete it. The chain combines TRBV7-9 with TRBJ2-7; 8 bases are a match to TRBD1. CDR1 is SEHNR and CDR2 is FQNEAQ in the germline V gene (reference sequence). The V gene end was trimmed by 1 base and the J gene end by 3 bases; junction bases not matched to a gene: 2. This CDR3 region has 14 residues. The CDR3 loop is CASSLVRGLYEQYF. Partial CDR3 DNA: TGTGCCAGCAGCTTAGTCAGGGGGCTCTACGAG.

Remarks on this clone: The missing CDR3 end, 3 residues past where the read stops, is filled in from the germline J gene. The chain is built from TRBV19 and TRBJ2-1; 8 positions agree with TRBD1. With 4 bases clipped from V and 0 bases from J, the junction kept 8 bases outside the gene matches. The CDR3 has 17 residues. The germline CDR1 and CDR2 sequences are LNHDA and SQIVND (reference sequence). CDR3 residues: CASSTSTGVSSYNEQFF. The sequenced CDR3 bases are TGTGCCAGTAGTACGTCGACAGGGGTTAGCTCCTACAATGAG.

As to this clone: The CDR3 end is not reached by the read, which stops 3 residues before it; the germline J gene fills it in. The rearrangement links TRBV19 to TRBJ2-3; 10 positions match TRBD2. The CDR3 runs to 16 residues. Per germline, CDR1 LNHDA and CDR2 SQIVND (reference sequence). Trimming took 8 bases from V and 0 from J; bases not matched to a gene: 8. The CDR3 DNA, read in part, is TGTGCCAGTGGATTAGGAGCGGGAGGGAGCACAGATACG. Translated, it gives CASGLGAGGSTDT. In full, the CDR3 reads CASGLGAGGSTDTQYF.

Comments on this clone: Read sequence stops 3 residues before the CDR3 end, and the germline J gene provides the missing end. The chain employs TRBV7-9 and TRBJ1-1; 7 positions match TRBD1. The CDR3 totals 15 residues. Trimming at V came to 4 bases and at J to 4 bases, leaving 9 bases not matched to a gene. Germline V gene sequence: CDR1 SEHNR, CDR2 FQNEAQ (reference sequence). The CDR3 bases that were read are TGTGCCAGCAGCTCAACGACAGGGAGCGGCACTGAA. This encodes CASSSTTGSGTE. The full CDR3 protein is CASSSTTGSGTEAFF.

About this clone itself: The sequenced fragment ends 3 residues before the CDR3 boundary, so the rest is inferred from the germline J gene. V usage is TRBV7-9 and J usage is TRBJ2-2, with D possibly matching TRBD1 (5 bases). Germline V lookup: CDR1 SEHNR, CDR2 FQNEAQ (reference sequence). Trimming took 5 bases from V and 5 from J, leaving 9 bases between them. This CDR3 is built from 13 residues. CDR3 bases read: TGTGCCAGCAGCGACCCAGGGACCGGGGAG. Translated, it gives CASSDPGTGE. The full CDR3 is CASSDPGTGELFF.

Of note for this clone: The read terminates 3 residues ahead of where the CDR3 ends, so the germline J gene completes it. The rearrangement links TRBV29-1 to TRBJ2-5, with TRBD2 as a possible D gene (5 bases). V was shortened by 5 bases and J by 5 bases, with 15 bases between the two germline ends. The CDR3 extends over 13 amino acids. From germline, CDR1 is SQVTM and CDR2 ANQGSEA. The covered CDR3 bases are TGCAGCGTTTGCGGGTGGGCAGGCGAGACC. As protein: CSVCGWAGET. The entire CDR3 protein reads CSVCGWAGETQYF.

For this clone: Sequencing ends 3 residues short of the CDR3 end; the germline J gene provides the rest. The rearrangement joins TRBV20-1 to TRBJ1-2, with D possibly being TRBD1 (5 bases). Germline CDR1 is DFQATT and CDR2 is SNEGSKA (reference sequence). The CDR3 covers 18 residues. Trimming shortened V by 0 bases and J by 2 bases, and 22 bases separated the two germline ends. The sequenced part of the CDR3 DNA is TGCAGTGCTAGAGATTGGGGCGCCGCGGGGCCCATAAACTATGGC. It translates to CSARDWGAAGPINYG. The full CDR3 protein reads CSARDWGAAGPINYGYTF.

The part of the CDR3 DNA that was read is TGTGCCATCAGTGACCCCGGGGTTAGCACAGATACG. It specifies CAISDPGVSTDT. The full CDR3 protein reads CAISDPGVSTDTQYF. V usage is TRBV10-3 and J usage is TRBJ2-3; perhaps TRBD2 as D (5 bases). Read data end 3 residues before the CDR3 end; the end is taken from the germline J gene. This CDR3 has 15 amino acids. Looked up from germline, CDR1 is ENHRY and CDR2 is SYGVKD. Trimming left V 3 bases short and J 0 bases short, with 10 bases between.

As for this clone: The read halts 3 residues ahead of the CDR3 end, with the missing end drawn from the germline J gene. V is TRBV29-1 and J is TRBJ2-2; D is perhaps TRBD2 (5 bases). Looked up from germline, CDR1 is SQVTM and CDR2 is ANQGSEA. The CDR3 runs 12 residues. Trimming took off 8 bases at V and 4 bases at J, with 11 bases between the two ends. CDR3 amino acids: CSLFEGTGELFF. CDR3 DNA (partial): TGCAGCCTTTTTGAGGGCACCGGGGAG.

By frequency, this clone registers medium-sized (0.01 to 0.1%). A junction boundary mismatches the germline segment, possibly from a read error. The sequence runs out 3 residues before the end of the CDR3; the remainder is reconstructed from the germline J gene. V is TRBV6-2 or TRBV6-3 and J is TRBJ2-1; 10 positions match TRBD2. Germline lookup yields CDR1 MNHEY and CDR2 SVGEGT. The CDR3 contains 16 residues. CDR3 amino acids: CASSSGTSEPYTEQFF. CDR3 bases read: TGTGCCAGCAGTTCCGGGACTAGCGAGCCCTACACTGAG.

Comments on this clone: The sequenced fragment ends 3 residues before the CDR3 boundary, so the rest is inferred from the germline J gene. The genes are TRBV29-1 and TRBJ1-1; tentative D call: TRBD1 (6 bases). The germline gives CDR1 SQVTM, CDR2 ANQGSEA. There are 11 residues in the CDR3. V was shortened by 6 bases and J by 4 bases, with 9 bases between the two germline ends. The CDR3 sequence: CSVGGATEAFF. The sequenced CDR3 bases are TGCAGCGTCGGGGGGGCCACTGAA.

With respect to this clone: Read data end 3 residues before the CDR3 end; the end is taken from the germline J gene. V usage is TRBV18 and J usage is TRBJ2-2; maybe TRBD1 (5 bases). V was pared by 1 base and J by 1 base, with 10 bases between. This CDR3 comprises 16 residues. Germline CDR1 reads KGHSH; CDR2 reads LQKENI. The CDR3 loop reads CASSPQPGLNTGELFF. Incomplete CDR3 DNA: TGTGCCAGCTCACCACAGCCAGGGTTGAACACCGGGGAG.

The CDR3 DNA, read in part, is TGTGCCTGGAGCGCCGGGACTAACAATGAG. The encoded protein is CAWSAGTNNE. The complete CDR3 sequence is CAWSAGTNNEQFF. The chain has TRBV30 and TRBJ2-1, with TRBD2 matching over 7 bases. The CDR3 is cut off 3 residues early in the read; its end comes from the germline J gene. The J segment lost 5 bases and the V segment lost 3 bases, leaving 4 bases of the junction unmatched. The CDR3 totals 13 residues. Germline values: CDR1 GTSNPN, CDR2 SVGIG (reference sequence).

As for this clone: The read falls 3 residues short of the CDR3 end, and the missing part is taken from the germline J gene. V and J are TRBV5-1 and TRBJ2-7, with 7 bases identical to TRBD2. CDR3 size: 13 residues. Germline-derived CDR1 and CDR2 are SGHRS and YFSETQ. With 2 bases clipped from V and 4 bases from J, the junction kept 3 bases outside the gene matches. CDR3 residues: CASSFSSGYEQYF. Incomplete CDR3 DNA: TGCGCCAGCAGCTTTTCTAGCGGATACGAG.

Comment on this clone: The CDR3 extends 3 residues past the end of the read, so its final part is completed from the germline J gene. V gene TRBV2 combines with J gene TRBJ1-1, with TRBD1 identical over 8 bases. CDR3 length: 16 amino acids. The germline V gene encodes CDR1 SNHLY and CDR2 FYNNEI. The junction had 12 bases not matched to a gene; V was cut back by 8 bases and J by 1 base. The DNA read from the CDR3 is TGTGCCAGCGGTGGGCAGGGGGCGTTAGGGAACACTGAA. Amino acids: CASGGQGALGNTE. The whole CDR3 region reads CASGGQGALGNTEAFF.

The sequenced part of the CDR3 DNA is TGCAGCGTTGGTGGCGGGAGTAACTACAATGAG. Its translation: CSVGGGSNYNE. The CDR3 as a whole reads CSVGGGSNYNEQFF. The chain recombines TRBV29-1 with TRBJ2-1; TRBD2 matches 7 bases. The CDR3 is cut off 3 residues early in the read; its end comes from the germline J gene. V lost 4 bases, J lost 3 bases, and 6 bases stayed unmatched. The CDR3 contains 14 residues. Germline-derived CDR1 and CDR2 are SQVTM and ANQGSEA.

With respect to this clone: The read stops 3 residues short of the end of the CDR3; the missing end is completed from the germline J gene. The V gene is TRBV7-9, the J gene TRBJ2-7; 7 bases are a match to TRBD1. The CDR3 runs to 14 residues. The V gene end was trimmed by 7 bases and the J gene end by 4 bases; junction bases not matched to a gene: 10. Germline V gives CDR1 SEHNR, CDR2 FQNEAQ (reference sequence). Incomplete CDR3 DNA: TGTGCCAGCAAACCCACAGGGGACACATACGAG. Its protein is CASKPTGDTYE. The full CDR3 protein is CASKPTGDTYEQYF.

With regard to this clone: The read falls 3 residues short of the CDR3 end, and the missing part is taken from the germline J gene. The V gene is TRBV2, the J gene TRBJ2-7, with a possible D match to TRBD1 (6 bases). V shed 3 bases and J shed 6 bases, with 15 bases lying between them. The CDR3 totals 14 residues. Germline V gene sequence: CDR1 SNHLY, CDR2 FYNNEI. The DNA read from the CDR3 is TGTGCCAGCAGTGACGCGCCCGGACAGCTCGAG. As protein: CASSDAPGQLE. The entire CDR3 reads CASSDAPGQLEQYF.

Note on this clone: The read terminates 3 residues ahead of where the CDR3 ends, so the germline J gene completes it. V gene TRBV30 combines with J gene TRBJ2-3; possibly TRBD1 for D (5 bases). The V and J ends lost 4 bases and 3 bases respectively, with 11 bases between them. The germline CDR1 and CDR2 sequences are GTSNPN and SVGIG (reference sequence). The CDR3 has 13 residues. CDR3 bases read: TGTGCCTGGACTGGCAGGGAAACAGATACG. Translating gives CAWTGRETDT. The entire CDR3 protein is CAWTGRETDTQYF.

The covered CDR3 bases are TGCAGTGCTAGTGTGTTAGCGGGAGCCCCATCCCCGTACGAG. It specifies CSASVLAGAPSPYE. The full CDR3 protein reads CSASVLAGAPSPYEQYF. The rearrangement joins TRBV20-1 to TRBJ2-7; 9 nucleotides line up with TRBD2. The read halts 3 residues ahead of the CDR3 end, with the missing end drawn from the germline J gene. The ends lost 3 bases at V and 4 bases at J; junction bases unmatched: 16. CDR3 length: 17 amino acids. Germline CDR1 reads DFQATT; CDR2 reads SNEGSKA (reference sequence).

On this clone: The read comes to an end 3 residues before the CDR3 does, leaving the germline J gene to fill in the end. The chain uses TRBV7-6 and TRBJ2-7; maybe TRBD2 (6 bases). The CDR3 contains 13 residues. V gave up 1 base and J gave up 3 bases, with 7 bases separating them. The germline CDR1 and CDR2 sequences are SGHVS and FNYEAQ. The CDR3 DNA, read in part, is TGTGCCAGCAGCTTAGGACTAGTCTACGAG. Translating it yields CASSLGLVYE. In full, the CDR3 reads CASSLGLVYEQYF.

CDR3 loop: CASSDQGEGDSPLHF. Incomplete CDR3 DNA: TGTGCCAGCAGTGATCAAGGGGAAGGAGACTCACCC. The J gene is TRBJ1-6, the V gene TRBV6-1; TRBD1 might be the D (5 bases). The read halts 3 residues ahead of the CDR3 end, with the missing end drawn from the germline J gene. This CDR3 is built from 15 residues. The V gene lost 3 bases and the J gene lost 10 bases, with 16 bases spanning the gap. The V gene's germline CDR1 is MNHNS and CDR2 SASEGT.